Shown below are 14 T cell receptor beta chains from a single sample sequenced in a study of blood T cell repertoires in COVID-19. Measured with immunoSEQ multiplex PCR; TCRdb has only the in-frame clones, and not every one. The data contain about 200,000 clones, 80% to 90% of them seen just once; the ten biggest clones take up around 8.9%. The sample consisted of PBMCs or T cells enriched from blood (not recorded which). Receptor source: a woman under 30 who had recovered from COVID-19.

The chain links TRBV28 to TRBJ1-4; TRBD1 might be the D (6 bases). Trimming pared 3 bases from V and 8 bases from J, leaving 10 bases between. The germline gives CDR1 MDHEN, CDR2 SYDVKM. The CDR3 is 13 amino acids. Written as DNA, the CDR3 is TGTGCCAGCAGTTTTCCCGACAGGGAAAAACTGTTTTTT. As protein: CASSFPDREKLFF.

The chain carries TRBV5-4 and TRBJ1-1, with 11 positions matching TRBD1. V shed 5 bases, J shed 10 bases, and the junction held 7 bases outside the gene matches. CDR1 is SGHNT and CDR2 is YYREEE in the germline V gene (reference sequence). The CDR3 sequence is 13 residues long. The CDR3 coding sequence is TGTGCCAGCAGGCCCGGACAGGGGGCACCAGCTTTCTTT. This codes for CASRPGQGAPAFF.

The chain has TRBV28 and TRBJ1-1; 9 positions match TRBD1. The CDR3 extends over 15 amino acids. The V gene end was trimmed by 1 base and the J gene end by 6 bases; junction bases not matched to a gene: 6. The V gene's germline CDR1 is MDHEN and CDR2 SYDVKM. The CDR3 bases are TGTGCCAGCAGTTTATTTTACGGGACAGGGTCTGAAGCTTTCTTT. Its protein is CASSLFYGTGSEAFF.

The rearrangement joins TRBV27 to TRBJ2-2; TRBD2 agrees at 9 bases. The trim removed 3 bases at V and 5 bases at J, leaving 10 bases unmatched. Germline V gene lookup returns CDR1 MNHEY and CDR2 SMNVEV (reference sequence). This CDR3 comprises 17 residues. DNA for the CDR3: TGTGCCAGCAGTTTGCGGGGTATGAGCGGGGGGACCGGGGAGCTGTTTTTT. Translation gives CASSLRGMSGGTGELFF.

The genes are TRBV7-9 and TRBJ2-2, with 12 bases lining up with TRBD2. Germline loops: CDR1 SEHNR, CDR2 FQNEAQ (reference sequence). V was pared by 6 bases and J by 0 bases, with 5 bases of the junction left unmatched. There are 17 residues in the CDR3. The CDR3, as DNA: TGTGCCAGCAGTGGAGCTAGCGGGGGGGCGAACACCGGGGAGCTGTTTTTT. It specifies CASSGASGGANTGELFF.

This clone was seen more than once but under ten times. The genes are TRBV27 and TRBJ1-3, with TRBD1 matching over 10 bases. CDR1 MNHEY and CDR2 SMNVEV come from the germline V gene (reference sequence). The CDR3 length is 21 residues. The V and J ends lost 5 bases and 0 bases, in that order; junction bases with no gene match: 19. CDR3 sequence: CASSDLIPGQGSSNSGNTIYF. The CDR3 DNA is TGTGCCAGCAGTGACCTAATTCCGGGACAGGGGTCGTCGAACTCTGGAAACACCATATATTTT.

CDR3 protein: CASSLDREYTEAFF. The CDR3 DNA is TGCGCCAGCAGCTTGGACAGAGAGTACACTGAAGCTTTCTTT. The chain uses TRBV5-1 and TRBJ1-1; D remains unclear. With 0 bases removed from V and 3 bases from J, the gap between germline ends came to 9 bases. Germline CDR1 and CDR2: SGHRS and YFSETQ. The CDR3 loop spans 14 amino acids. The full variable domain, its missing parts supplied by reference TRBV5-1 and TRBJ1-1, is KAGVTQTPRYLIKTRGQQVTLSCSPISGHRSVSWYQQTPGQGLQFLFEYFSETQRNKGNFPGRFSGRQFSNSRSEMNVSTLELGDSALYLCASSLDREYTEAFFGQGTRLTVV.

This rearrangement joins TRBV29-1 to TRBJ2-4; D is ambiguous. Trimming took 6 bases from V and 2 from J, leaving 11 bases between them. Germline loops: CDR1 SQVTM, CDR2 ANQGSEA. The CDR3 spans 13 residues. The CDR3 coding sequence is TGCAGCGTCGCCCCGAGAACCAAAAACATTCAGTACTTC. Encoded protein: CSVAPRTKNIQYF.

The chain combines TRBV29-1 with TRBJ2-2; perhaps TRBD1 as D (6 bases). Germline CDR1 SQVTM, CDR2 ANQGSEA. V lost 4 bases to trimming and J lost 1 base, with 13 bases between them. The CDR3 sequence is 15 residues long. The CDR3 loop reads CSVVPRQVNTGELFF. For the CDR3, the DNA is TGCAGCGTTGTTCCCCGACAGGTGAACACCGGGGAGCTGTTTTTT.

The sample holds one count of this clone. The chain couples TRBV6-5 to TRBJ2-5; 11 bases fit TRBD2. There are 16 residues in the CDR3. The V segment lost 4 bases and the J segment 3 bases; nucleotides outside the gene matches: 7. Germline lookup yields CDR1 MNHEY and CDR2 SVGAGI. For the CDR3, the DNA is TGTGCCAGCAGTTCAGTTAGCGGGGGGGCGGAAGAGACCCAGTACTTC. Translated, it gives CASSSVSGGAEETQYF.

The chain links TRBV5-1 to TRBJ2-7; D is possibly TRBD2 (6 bases). The germline gives CDR1 SGHRS, CDR2 YFSETQ. The CDR3 sequence is 14 residues long. V was shortened by 1 base and J by 2 bases, with 10 bases between the two germline ends. CDR3 nucleotides: TGCGCCAGCAGCTTGATTGGGGGGACCTACGAGCAGTACTTC. Amino acids: CASSLIGGTYEQYF.

Worth noting for this clone: This sample includes further DNA sequences coding for the same CDR3. The V and J genes are TRBV6-1 and TRBJ2-5, with TRBD2 as a possible D gene (6 bases). Germline CDR1 reads MNHNS; CDR2 reads SASEGT. Deletions cut 2 bases from V and 2 bases from J, with 9 bases between. The CDR3 contains 14 residues. The chain's CDR3 is CASSELGGQETQYF. The CDR3 DNA is TGTGCCAGCAGTGAACTGGGGGGACAAGAGACCCAGTACTTC.

This rearrangement joins TRBV11-2 to TRBJ2-5; 11 nucleotides line up with TRBD2. V was pared by 0 bases and J by 6 bases, with 9 bases of the junction left unmatched. The germline CDR1 and CDR2 sequences are SGHAT and FQNNGV. The CDR3 consists of 17 residues. Written as DNA, the CDR3 is TGTGCCAGCAGCTTAGATCAGCCTAGCGGGGGGATAAAGACCCAGTACTTC. Its protein is CASSLDQPSGGIKTQYF.

J is TRBJ2-7 and V is TRBV28; 13 bases match TRBD2. This CDR3 comprises 16 residues. Per germline, CDR1 MDHEN and CDR2 SYDVKM. V was pared by 6 bases and J by 2 bases, with 7 bases of the junction left unmatched. CDR3 amino acids: CASRTGTSGTPYEQYF. CDR3 coding DNA: TGTGCCAGCAGAACCGGGACTAGCGGGACCCCCTACGAGCAGTACTTC.